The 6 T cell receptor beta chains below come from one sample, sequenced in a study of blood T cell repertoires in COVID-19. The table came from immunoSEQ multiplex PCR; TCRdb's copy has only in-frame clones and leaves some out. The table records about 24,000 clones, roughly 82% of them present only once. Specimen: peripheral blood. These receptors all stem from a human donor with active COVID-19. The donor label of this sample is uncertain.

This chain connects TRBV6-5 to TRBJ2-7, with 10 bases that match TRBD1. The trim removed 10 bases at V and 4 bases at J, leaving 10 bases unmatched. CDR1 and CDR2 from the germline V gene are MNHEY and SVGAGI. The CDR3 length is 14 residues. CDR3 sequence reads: CATNTGTGVYEQYF. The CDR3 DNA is TGTGCCACCAACACCGGGACAGGGGTTTACGAGCAGTACTTC.

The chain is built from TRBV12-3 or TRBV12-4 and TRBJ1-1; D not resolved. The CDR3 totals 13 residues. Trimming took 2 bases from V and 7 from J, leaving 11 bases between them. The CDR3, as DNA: TGTGCCAGCAGTTTAATACCCCCAGGTGAAGCTTTCTTT. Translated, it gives CASSLIPPGEAFF.

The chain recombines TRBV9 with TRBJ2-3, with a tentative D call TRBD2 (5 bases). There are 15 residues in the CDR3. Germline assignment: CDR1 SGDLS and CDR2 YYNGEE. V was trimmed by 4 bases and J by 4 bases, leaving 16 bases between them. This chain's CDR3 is CASSLVGIAPDTQYF. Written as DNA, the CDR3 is TGTGCCAGCAGCCTAGTCGGGATAGCCCCAGATACGCAGTATTTT. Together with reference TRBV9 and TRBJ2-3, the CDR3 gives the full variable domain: DSGVTQTPKHLITATGQRVTLRCSPRSGDLSVYWYQQSLDQGLQFLIQYYNGEERAKGNILERFSAQQFPDLHSELNLSSLELGDSALYFCASSLVGIAPDTQYFGPGTRLTVL.

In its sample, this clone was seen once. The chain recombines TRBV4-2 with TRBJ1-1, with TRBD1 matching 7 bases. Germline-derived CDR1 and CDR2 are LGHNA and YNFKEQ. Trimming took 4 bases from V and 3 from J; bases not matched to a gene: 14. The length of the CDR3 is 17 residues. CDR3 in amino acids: CASSRYLAGTADTEAFF. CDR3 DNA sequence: TGTGCCAGCAGCCGTTATTTAGCCGGGACAGCGGACACTGAAGCTTTCTTT.

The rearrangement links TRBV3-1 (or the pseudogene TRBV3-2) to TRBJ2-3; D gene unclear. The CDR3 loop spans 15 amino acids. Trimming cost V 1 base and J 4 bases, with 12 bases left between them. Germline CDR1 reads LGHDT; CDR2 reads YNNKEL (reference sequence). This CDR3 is CASSQGGRVADTQYF. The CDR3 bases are TGTGCCAGCAGCCAAGGCGGCCGAGTCGCAGATACGCAGTATTTT.

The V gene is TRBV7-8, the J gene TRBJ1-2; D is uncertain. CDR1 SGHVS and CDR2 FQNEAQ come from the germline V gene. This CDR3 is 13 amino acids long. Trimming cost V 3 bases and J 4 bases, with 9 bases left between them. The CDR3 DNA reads TGTGCCAGCAGCTTCTATGGGAGCTATGGCTACACCTTC. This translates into CASSFYGSYGYTF.